A selection of T cell receptor beta chains follows, all from one sample in a study of cytomegalovirus exposure and HLA in healthy donors. The repertoire was sequenced with immunoSEQ multiplex PCR; TCRdb's copy has only in-frame clones and lacks some. The sample shows about 170,000 clones, under 80% of them seen only once. What was sequenced was PBMCs. The receptor source for this set is a man aged 35-49 years in good health and CMV-seronegative. Both conserved end residues are part of each CDR3. Each record gives: V gene, J gene, clone size, D gene, CDR3 protein, CDR3 DNA. A D gene is named only where the DNA matches it firmly. Size values are once, few and many counts, or a class for expanded clones, and some rows have none.

v_call: TRBV4-2
j_call: TRBJ1-2
clone_size: .
d_call: TRBD1
cdr3_aa: CASSQAPTGGYGYTF
cdr3_nt: TGTGCCAGCAGCCAAGCCCCGACAGGGGGCTATGGCTACACCTTC

v_call: TRBV29-1
j_call: TRBJ1-4
clone_size: .
d_call: TRBD1
cdr3_aa: CSVGQGVGEKLFF
cdr3_nt: TGCAGCGTAGGACAGGGCGTGGGTGAAAAACTGTTTTTT

v_call: TRBV7-7
j_call: TRBJ2-5
clone_size: .
d_call: TRBD1
cdr3_aa: CASSLAGGDQETQYF
cdr3_nt: TGTGCTAGCAGCTTGGCAGGGGGCGACCAAGAGACCCAGTACTTC

v_call: TRBV5-8
j_call: TRBJ2-5
clone_size: .
d_call: TRBD1
cdr3_aa: CASSLVMGQGEETQYF
cdr3_nt: TGTGCCAGCAGCTTGGTGATGGGACAGGGCGAAGAGACCCAGTACTTC

v_call: TRBV7-8
j_call: TRBJ2-3
clone_size: once
d_call: .
cdr3_aa: CASSLGLGDTDTQYF
cdr3_nt: TGTGCCAGCAGCTTGGGACTGGGAGACACAGATACGCAGTATTTT

v_call: TRBV7-8
j_call: TRBJ1-1
clone_size: .
d_call: .
cdr3_aa: CASSFKGLGAFF
cdr3_nt: TGTGCCAGCAGCTTTAAGGGGCTGGGAGCTTTCTTT

v_call: TRBV5-6
j_call: TRBJ2-2
clone_size: few
d_call: .
cdr3_aa: CASSSNDFTPGELFF
cdr3_nt: TGTGCCAGCAGCTCAAACGACTTCACCCCCGGGGAGCTGTTTTTT

v_call: TRBV4-3
j_call: TRBJ2-1
clone_size: .
d_call: TRBD2
cdr3_aa: CASSQIDSGRGTNEQFF
cdr3_nt: TGCGCCAGCAGCCAGATCGATAGCGGGAGGGGGACCAATGAGCAGTTCTTC

v_call: TRBV5-1
j_call: TRBJ2-7
clone_size: .
d_call: .
cdr3_aa: CASSLTGTTFEQYF
cdr3_nt: TGCGCCAGCAGCTTGACAGGGACCACTTTCGAGCAGTACTTC

v_call: TRBV2
j_call: TRBJ2-7
clone_size: .
d_call: .
cdr3_aa: CASTISTVGSYEQYF
cdr3_nt: TGTGCCAGCACAATTTCAACAGTAGGCTCCTACGAGCAGTACTTC

v_call: TRBV14
j_call: TRBJ2-7
clone_size: .
d_call: .
cdr3_aa: CASSDTYEQYF
cdr3_nt: TGTGCCAGCAGCGACACGTACGAGCAGTACTTC

v_call: TRBV2
j_call: TRBJ2-5
clone_size: .
d_call: TRBD1
cdr3_aa: CASSDTGGSGETQYF
cdr3_nt: TGTGCCAGCAGTGATACAGGGGGCAGCGGGGAGACCCAGTACTTC

v_call: TRBV6-6
j_call: TRBJ1-2
clone_size: .
d_call: TRBD1
cdr3_aa: CASSYSRDRAGYTF
cdr3_nt: TGTGCCAGCAGTTATTCACGGGACAGGGCTGGCTACACCTTC

v_call: TRBV6-4
j_call: TRBJ1-5
clone_size: once
d_call: .
cdr3_aa: CASSERGIGGQPQHF
cdr3_nt: TGTGCCAGCAGTGAAAGAGGGATCGGGGGTCAGCCCCAGCATTTT

v_call: TRBV7-2
j_call: TRBJ2-3
clone_size: few
d_call: TRBD2
cdr3_aa: CASSSEAGLSTDTQYF
cdr3_nt: TGTGCCAGCAGCTCAGAAGCGGGACTGAGCACAGATACGCAGTATTTT

v_call: TRBV5-1
j_call: TRBJ1-5
clone_size: .
d_call: .
cdr3_aa: CASRLTPGQYQPQHF
cdr3_nt: TGCGCCAGCCGCCTTACCCCTGGACAGTATCAGCCCCAGCATTTT

v_call: TRBV10-3
j_call: TRBJ1-5
clone_size: .
d_call: TRBD1
cdr3_aa: CAISDRGDGNQPQHF
cdr3_nt: TGTGCCATCAGTGACAGGGGGGATGGCAATCAGCCCCAGCATTTT

v_call: TRBV5-1
j_call: TRBJ2-3
clone_size: .
d_call: .
cdr3_aa: CASSSIYSDDTDTQYF
cdr3_nt: TGCGCCAGCAGCTCAATCTATAGCGACGACACAGATACGCAGTATTTT

v_call: TRBV4-1
j_call: TRBJ1-1
clone_size: .
d_call: .
cdr3_aa: CASSQVLLVAGREAFF
cdr3_nt: TGCGCCAGCAGCCAAGTTCTCCTTGTGGCAGGGCGCGAAGCTTTCTTT

v_call: TRBV7-9
j_call: TRBJ2-7
clone_size: .
d_call: TRBD1
cdr3_aa: CSSRGTGVSYEQYF
cdr3_nt: TGTTCCAGCAGAGGGACAGGGGTTTCTTACGAGCAGTACTTC

v_call: TRBV7-2
j_call: TRBJ2-2
clone_size: .
d_call: TRBD2
cdr3_aa: CASSWGLAGAGGTGELFF
cdr3_nt: TGTGCCAGCAGCTGGGGACTAGCGGGCGCGGGGGGGACCGGGGAGCTGTTTTTT

v_call: TRBV6-1
j_call: TRBJ1-2
clone_size: .
d_call: .
cdr3_aa: CASQLVANYGYTF
cdr3_nt: TGTGCCAGCCAGCTAGTTGCTAACTATGGCTACACCTTC

v_call: TRBV7-3
j_call: TRBJ2-3
clone_size: few
d_call: .
cdr3_aa: CASSLGHSTDTQYF
cdr3_nt: TGTGCCAGCAGCTTGGGACACAGCACAGATACGCAGTATTTT

v_call: TRBV5-1
j_call: TRBJ2-7
clone_size: .
d_call: TRBD2
cdr3_aa: CASSARGQRGSYEQYF
cdr3_nt: TGCGCCAGCAGCGCCCGAGGCCAGCGGGGATCCTACGAGCAGTACTTC

v_call: TRBV30
j_call: TRBJ1-6
clone_size: .
d_call: .
cdr3_aa: CAWSVTVDNSPLHF
cdr3_nt: TGTGCCTGGAGTGTCACAGTCGATAATTCACCCCTCCACTTT

v_call: TRBV19
j_call: TRBJ2-3
clone_size: .
d_call: .
cdr3_aa: CASRTSSTDTQYF
cdr3_nt: TGTGCCAGTCGAACATCTAGCACAGATACGCAGTATTTT

v_call: TRBV12-5
j_call: TRBJ1-5
clone_size: many
d_call: TRBD1
cdr3_aa: CASGWDRGQPQHF
cdr3_nt: TGTGCTAGTGGTTGGGACAGGGGCCAGCCCCAGCATTTT

v_call: TRBV6-5
j_call: TRBJ2-3
clone_size: .
d_call: .
cdr3_aa: CASSYEASGTDTQYF
cdr3_nt: TGTGCCAGCAGTTACGAGGCTAGCGGCACAGATACGCAGTATTTT

v_call: TRBV29-1
j_call: TRBJ2-3
clone_size: .
d_call: .
cdr3_aa: CSVEGGSDTQYF
cdr3_nt: TGCAGCGTTGAAGGGGGCTCAGATACGCAGTATTTT

v_call: TRBV11-2
j_call: TRBJ2-1
clone_size: .
d_call: .
cdr3_aa: CASSRGRVTGQFF
cdr3_nt: TGTGCCAGCAGCAGGGGGAGGGTGACGGGACAGTTCTTC

v_call: TRBV4-1
j_call: TRBJ2-2
clone_size: .
d_call: .
cdr3_aa: CASSQTSSGELFF
cdr3_nt: TGCGCCAGCAGCCAAACATCGTCCGGGGAGCTGTTTTTT